Presented here are 2 T cell receptor beta chains from one specimen sequenced in a study of graft-versus-host responses after intestinal transplantation. Profiling relied on immunoSEQ multiplex PCR, and the TCRdb table lists in-frame clones only, not all of them. The table includes some 13,000 clones, 84% detected once. Sequences were derived from PBMCs, sampled after intestinal transplantation. Receptors were obtained from a human patient who received an intestinal transplant, so some T cells may come from the graft donor.

V is TRBV18 and J is TRBJ2-2; possibly TRBD1 or TRBD2 for D (5 bases each). Trimming shortened V by 3 bases and J by 4 bases, and 15 bases separated the two germline ends. Germline assignment: CDR1 KGHSH and CDR2 LQKENI. The CDR3 runs 16 residues. The CDR3 DNA reads as TGTGCCAGCTCACCGAGGACCGGGACGTCCACCGGGGAGCTGTTTTTT. It specifies CASSPRTGTSTGELFF.

This clone has only a few counts. This rearrangement joins TRBV6-5 to TRBJ2-4; TRBD1 or TRBD2 may be the D gene (6 bases each). Germline CDR1 and CDR2: MNHEY and SVGAGI. Trimming took 8 bases from V and 0 from J, leaving 11 bases between them. CDR3 length: 14 amino acids. CDR3: CASRRDTAKNIQYF. The CDR3 DNA sequence: TGTGCCAGCCGGAGGGACACAGCCAAAAACATTCAGTACTTC.